This T cell receptor beta chain appears in the sequencing data of a study of T cell repertoires in cytomegalovirus infection. MiXCR was run by TCRdb on the reads, yielding one entry per CDR3 protein. Among approximately 300,000 distinct CDR3 sequences listed, 20% to 30% were seen once. The CDR3 runs to 14 residues. Germline V CDR1 and CDR2: SGHVS, FQNEAQ. Trimming pared 5 bases from V and 6 bases from J, leaving 14 bases between. About this clonotype itself: The target antigen is unknown.

The receptor was derived from a human donor in good health (CMV status not recorded). Some clones in this sample may be carry-over from other donors' samples. Material: cultured PBMCs, obtained from culture after CMV antigen stimulation. This rearrangement joins TRBV7-8 to TRBJ2-1; D possibly corresponds to TRBD1 (5 bases). The DNA for the CDR3 is TGTGCCAGCAGCAGGACCAGGGCCGGCAATGAGCAGTTCTTC. Protein: CASSRTRAGNEQFF. The full variable domain, its missing parts supplied by reference TRBV7-8 and TRBJ2-1, is GAGVSQSPRYKVAKRGQDVALRCDPISGHVSLFWYQQALGQGPEFLTYFQNEAQLDKSGLPSDRFFAERPEGSVSTLKIQRTQQEDSAVYLCASSRTRAGNEQFFGPGTRLTVL.